The present T cell receptor (beta chain) was sequenced within a study of T cells in Graves' hyperthyroidism and ophthalmopathy. Study overall: Once the initial diagnosis was made, peripheral blood was obtained before any treatment. The study, taken as a whole, reports: The model foresaw ophthalmopathy a median roughly 6 months prior to onset. Clonotypes that were expanded in thyroid above 0.001 mostly appeared in blood too.

The CDR3 sequence is 13 residues long. V lost 6 bases, J lost 5 bases, and 13 bases lay in between. Germline assignment: CDR1 SQVTM and CDR2 ANQGSEA. Out of approximately 10 ml of fresh peripheral blood came the PBMCs. Concerning this clonotype: The antigen is undetermined.

Amplified TCR beta CDR3 regions came from RNA transcripts. An initial round of RT-PCR targeting the TCR CDR3 relied on the HTBI primer set. In TCRdb, the multiplex PCR reads were re-called with MiXCR into one record per CDR3 protein. The table has a few hundred thousand distinct CDR3 sequences, 15% seen once. The TCR originated in a young woman with Graves' hyperthyroidism. Material for sequencing was blood. The rearrangement uses TRBV29-1 and TRBJ2-2; tentatively, D is TRBD1 (6 bases). The CDR3 here is CSVMGASTGELFF. CDR3 sequence (DNA): TGCAGCGTCATGGGGGCGAGTACCGGGGAGCTGTTTTTT.